This is a list of T cell receptor beta chains from one sample in a study of cytomegalovirus exposure and HLA in healthy donors. Clones were sequenced by immunoSEQ multiplex PCR, and TCRdb holds only the in-frame ones, with some missing. The sample lists 150,000 to 200,000 clones, under 85% occurring once. The sequencing sample was made of PBMCs. These receptors were collected from a man aged 18 to 29 in good health and CMV-seronegative. Each CDR3 is given with its conserved first and last residue.

j_gene: TRBJ2-7
v_gene: TRBV7-3
CDR3aa: CASRFTGENHYEQYF

j_gene: TRBJ1-1
v_gene: TRBV19
CDR3aa: CASSIVPGMNTEAFF

j_gene: TRBJ2-7
v_gene: TRBV4-2
CDR3aa: CASSQEGIQRAPYEQYF

j_gene: TRBJ2-3
v_gene: TRBV28
CDR3aa: CASSSQREWADTQYF

j_gene: TRBJ1-1
v_gene: TRBV7-9
CDR3aa: CASSPLSTDEAFF

j_gene: TRBJ1-1
v_gene: TRBV7-9
CDR3aa: CASSLGTGNTEAFF

j_gene: TRBJ1-4
v_gene: TRBV9
CDR3aa: CASNPGQGTGPNEKLFF

j_gene: TRBJ2-6
v_gene: TRBV18
CDR3aa: CASSPPSLGDSSGANVLTF

j_gene: TRBJ1-1
v_gene: TRBV19
CDR3aa: CASSIDHGSLNTEAFF

j_gene: TRBJ2-4
v_gene: TRBV5-6
CDR3aa: CASSSTGNIQYF

j_gene: TRBJ1-5
v_gene: TRBV6-6
CDR3aa: CATEGGLGALQPQHF

j_gene: TRBJ1-5
v_gene: TRBV19
CDR3aa: CASTIGGANQPQHF

j_gene: TRBJ2-3
v_gene: TRBV5-1
CDR3aa: CASSRGQGSTDTQYF

j_gene: TRBJ1-5
v_gene: TRBV10-3
CDR3aa: CAISESDTGFQPQHF

j_gene: TRBJ1-5
v_gene: TRBV7-2
CDR3aa: CASSLAGGGGVQPQHF

j_gene: TRBJ2-1
v_gene: TRBV6-6
CDR3aa: CASSRQTSGGRGEQFF

j_gene: TRBJ1-2
v_gene: TRBV2
CDR3aa: CASAGGDYGYTF

j_gene: TRBJ1-1
v_gene: TRBV5-1
CDR3aa: CASSLVEARTEAFF

j_gene: TRBJ1-2
v_gene: TRBV7-3
CDR3aa: CASSLGSGGAYGYTF

j_gene: TRBJ2-7
v_gene: TRBV19
CDR3aa: CATSQGVYEQYF

j_gene: TRBJ2-3
v_gene: TRBV29-1
CDR3aa: CSVQRWLGLDYATQYF

j_gene: TRBJ2-1
v_gene: TRBV28
CDR3aa: CASSFRQGGRAKQFF

j_gene: TRBJ2-1
v_gene: TRBV7-2
CDR3aa: CASSIWGGGEPIF

j_gene: TRBJ2-5
v_gene: TRBV11-3
CDR3aa: CASSLVAETQYF

j_gene: TRBJ2-2
v_gene: TRBV7-9
CDR3aa: CASILSDRAAGELFF

j_gene: TRBJ2-2
v_gene: TRBV7-7
CDR3aa: CASSPGTANTGELFF

j_gene: TRBJ1-3
v_gene: TRBV4-1
CDR3aa: CASDSRTGGNTIYF

j_gene: TRBJ2-2
v_gene: TRBV28
CDR3aa: CASSLNRGTGELFF

j_gene: TRBJ2-1
v_gene: TRBV2
CDR3aa: CASSGGTGGVYNEQFF

j_gene: TRBJ1-6
v_gene: TRBV12-5
CDR3aa: CASAQTGANSPLHF

j_gene: TRBJ2-3
v_gene: TRBV14
CDR3aa: CASSLTADTQYF

j_gene: TRBJ2-7
v_gene: TRBV2
CDR3aa: CASRQSPYEQYF

j_gene: TRBJ1-5
v_gene: TRBV12-5
CDR3aa: CASGLQTGNQPQHF

j_gene: TRBJ2-6
v_gene: TRBV7-6
CDR3aa: CASSQPSRGISGANVLTF

j_gene: TRBJ2-2
v_gene: TRBV6-5
CDR3aa: CASSGSGENTGELFF

j_gene: TRBJ2-7
v_gene: TRBV4-2
CDR3aa: CASSQYGSSYEQYF

j_gene: TRBJ1-2
v_gene: TRBV29-1
CDR3aa: CSVVDRGDKINYGYTF

j_gene: TRBJ1-3
v_gene: TRBV5-6
CDR3aa: CASSSDRVPGNTIYF

j_gene: TRBJ2-7
v_gene: TRBV19
CDR3aa: CASSPRDYPGGSSYEQYF

j_gene: TRBJ2-7
v_gene: TRBV11-2
CDR3aa: CASSPPPQRIEQYF

j_gene: TRBJ2-4
v_gene: TRBV5-1
CDR3aa: CASSPNPDSSKNIQYF